This T cell receptor (beta chain) stems from a study of OX40 agonist ivuxolimab in advanced cancers. Overall study: Treatment received earlier with anti-PD-1, anti-PD-L1 or anti-CTLA-4 agents was allowed, and 40% had some.

Here immunoSEQ multiplex PCR was the method, and the copy in TCRdb shows in-frame clones only, minus some. The table has 20,000 to 25,000 clones, more than 75% seen once. With regard to this clone: What it binds is unknown.

CDR1 and CDR2 (germline): LGHNA, YSLEER. The CDR3 totals 15 residues. With 4 bases removed from V and 1 base from J, the gap between germline ends came to 13 bases. General study points: Averaged across samples, CD8+ T cells carried more expanded clones than CD4+ did. Expanded peripheral T cell antigen specificity was not determined.

The sample here was CD4+ or CD8+ T cells sorted from blood, taken in a trial of the OX40 agonist ivuxolimab. The gene calls are TRBV4-3 and TRBJ1-1; D may be TRBD1 (6 bases). The sequence derives from an adult with an advanced solid tumor such as melanoma, head and neck, liver or kidney cancer. CDR3 loop: CASSLTWGQNTEAFF. The CDR3 DNA reads as TGCGCCAGCAGCCTCACTTGGGGGCAGAACACTGAAGCTTTCTTT.